This TCR beta chain was recovered during a study of identical twins. Study-wide results and limits: Low generation probability was overrepresented in out-of-frame alpha sequences shared by twins.

Germline V CDR1 and CDR2: SGHTA, FQGNSA. J gave up 12 bases and V 1 base, and 9 bases lay outside the gene matches. The CDR3 totals 14 residues. A single record per CDR3 protein comes from TCRdb applying MiXCR to the 5' RACE reads. The repertoire has about 730,000 distinct CDR3 sequences, 21% of them found once; the top ten carry roughly 4%. This clonotype showed up many times. Its cognate antigen is unknown. The sample was also linked to a second study, of T cells expressing NK-cell markers. From that paper: In sorted CD3+CD56+NKG2C+, CD3+CD56+NKG2C- and CD3+CD56-NKG2C+ T cells, TCR beta repertoires were obtained. Several experiments confined sorting to alpha-beta TCR T cells with an anti-gamma-delta TCR antibody. Roughly six of the donors carried dominant NKG2C+ clonotypes that took up about 1.0-7.5% of their CD8+ T cells.

The sequenced sample consisted of PBMCs. The sequence was collected from a woman between 18 and 29 years old in good health. The V and J genes are TRBV7-2 and TRBJ2-1; 7 bases match TRBD2. CDR3 in amino acids: CASSLGGGPRGQFF. DNA for the CDR3: TGTGCCAGCAGCTTAGGGGGAGGGCCGAGGGGGCAGTTCTTC.